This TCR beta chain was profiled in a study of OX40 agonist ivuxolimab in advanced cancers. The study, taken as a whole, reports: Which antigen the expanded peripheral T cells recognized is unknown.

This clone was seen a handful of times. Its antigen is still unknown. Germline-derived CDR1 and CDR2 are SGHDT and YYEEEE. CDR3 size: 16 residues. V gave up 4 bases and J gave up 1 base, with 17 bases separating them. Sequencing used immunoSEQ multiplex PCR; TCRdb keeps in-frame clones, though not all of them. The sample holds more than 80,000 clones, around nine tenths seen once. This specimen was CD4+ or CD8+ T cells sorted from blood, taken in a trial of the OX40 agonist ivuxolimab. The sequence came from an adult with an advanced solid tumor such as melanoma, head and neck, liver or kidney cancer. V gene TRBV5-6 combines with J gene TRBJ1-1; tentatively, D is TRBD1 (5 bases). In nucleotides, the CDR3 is TGTGCCAGCAGCCCCCAGGGAAAATGGACGAACACTGAAGCTTTCTTT. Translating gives CASSPQGKWTNTEAFF.